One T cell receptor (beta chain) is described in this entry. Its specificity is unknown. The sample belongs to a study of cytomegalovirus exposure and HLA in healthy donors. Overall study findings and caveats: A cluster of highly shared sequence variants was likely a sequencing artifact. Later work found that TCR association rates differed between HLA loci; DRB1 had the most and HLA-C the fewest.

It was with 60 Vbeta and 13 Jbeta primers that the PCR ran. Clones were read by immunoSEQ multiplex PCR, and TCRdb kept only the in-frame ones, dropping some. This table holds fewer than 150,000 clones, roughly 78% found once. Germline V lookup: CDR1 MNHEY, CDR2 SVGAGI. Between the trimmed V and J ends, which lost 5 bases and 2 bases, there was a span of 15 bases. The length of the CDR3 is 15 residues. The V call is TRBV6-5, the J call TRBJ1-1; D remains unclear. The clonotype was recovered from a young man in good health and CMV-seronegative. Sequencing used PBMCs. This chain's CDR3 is CASSPGHRANTEAFF. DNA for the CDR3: TGTGCCAGCAGTCCAGGCCACAGAGCCAACACTGAAGCTTTCTTT.